A single sample is the source of the 8 T cell receptor beta chains below, sequenced in a study of T cell responses to AZD1222 COVID-19 vaccine. Here immunoSEQ multiplex PCR was the method, and the copy in TCRdb shows in-frame clones only, minus some. The sample shows 100,000 to 150,000 clones, 92% of them seen only once. The sequencing here drew on peripheral blood, taken on day 0 of AZD1222 vaccination. Receptors were obtained from an adult in good health.

The chain uses TRBV29-1 and TRBJ1-5, with 12 nucleotides matching TRBD1. The V gene end was trimmed by 8 bases and the J gene end by 0 bases; junction bases not matched to a gene: 11. Germline V gene sequence: CDR1 SQVTM, CDR2 ANQGSEA. This CDR3 region has 17 residues. CDR3 sequence: CSPKGQGACYSNQPQHF. DNA for the CDR3: TGCAGCCCGAAGGGACAGGGGGCTTGCTATAGCAATCAGCCCCAGCATTTT.

J is TRBJ2-5 and V is TRBV20-1, with 8 bases identical to TRBD2. The CDR3 runs to 14 residues. Germline V gives CDR1 DFQATT, CDR2 SNEGSKA (reference sequence). Trimming at V came to 3 bases and at J to 4 bases, leaving 7 bases not matched to a gene. The CDR3 is CSASPGRAGETQYF. CDR3 DNA: TGCAGTGCTAGTCCCGGGAGGGCCGGAGAGACCCAGTACTTC.

The chain carries TRBV28 and TRBJ1-1, with D possibly being TRBD1 (5 bases). V was pared by 3 bases and J by 1 base, with 12 bases between. The CDR3 has 15 amino acids. Germline assignment: CDR1 MDHEN and CDR2 SYDVKM. CDR3 protein: CASSFGGTANTEAFF. The DNA of the CDR3 is TGTGCCAGCAGTTTTGGGGGGACGGCGAACACTGAAGCTTTCTTT.

The J gene is TRBJ1-2, the V gene TRBV30; 8 bases are a match to TRBD1. This CDR3 spans 13 amino acids. V was clipped by 3 bases and J by 5 bases; unmatched bases: 5. The V gene's germline CDR1 is GTSNPN and CDR2 SVGIG (reference sequence). CDR3 residues: CAWRQGEFYGYTF. CDR3 nucleotides: TGTGCCTGGAGACAGGGGGAGTTTTATGGCTACACCTTC.

The rearrangement links TRBV27 to TRBJ2-7; 9 nucleotides agree with TRBD1. This CDR3 spans 13 amino acids. Germline trimming cut 6 bases from V and 3 bases from J; bases unmatched to any gene: 3. Germline-derived CDR1 and CDR2 are MNHEY and SMNVEV (reference sequence). The CDR3 DNA follows: TGTGCCAGCAGGCGGACAGGGGACTACGAGCAGTACTTC. The encoded protein is CASRRTGDYEQYF.

The V call is TRBV5-6, the J call TRBJ2-2; unclear D gene. Germline lookup yields CDR1 SGHDT and CDR2 YYEEEE. This CDR3 region has 14 residues. V was clipped by 1 base and J by 8 bases, with 12 bases between them. The CDR3 bases are TGTGCCAGCAGCTTGCGCCCGGGTCCGGGGGAGCTGTTTTTT. This codes for CASSLRPGPGELFF.

The CDR3 DNA reads as TGTGCCAGCAGCCAACTCCCGGGACAGGGCTCCTACTCCTACGAGCAGTACTTC. Translating gives CASSQLPGQGSYSYEQYF. The rearrangement joins TRBV3-1 (or the pseudogene TRBV3-2) to TRBJ2-7; 9 bases match TRBD1. CDR1 and CDR2 from the germline V gene are LGHDT and YNNKEL (reference sequence). The CDR3 loop spans 18 amino acids. V gave up 2 bases and J gave up 0 bases; unmatched junction bases: 11.

The CDR3 is CASRKQLAENTDTQYF. CDR3 coding DNA: TGTGCCAGCAGGAAACAACTAGCGGAAAACACAGATACGCAGTATTTT. The chain employs TRBV5-4 and TRBJ2-3; 8 bases fit TRBD2. The V gene's germline CDR1 is SGHNT and CDR2 YYREEE (reference sequence). The CDR3 has 16 residues. Unmatched junction bases numbered 10, after V lost 5 bases and J lost 2 bases.